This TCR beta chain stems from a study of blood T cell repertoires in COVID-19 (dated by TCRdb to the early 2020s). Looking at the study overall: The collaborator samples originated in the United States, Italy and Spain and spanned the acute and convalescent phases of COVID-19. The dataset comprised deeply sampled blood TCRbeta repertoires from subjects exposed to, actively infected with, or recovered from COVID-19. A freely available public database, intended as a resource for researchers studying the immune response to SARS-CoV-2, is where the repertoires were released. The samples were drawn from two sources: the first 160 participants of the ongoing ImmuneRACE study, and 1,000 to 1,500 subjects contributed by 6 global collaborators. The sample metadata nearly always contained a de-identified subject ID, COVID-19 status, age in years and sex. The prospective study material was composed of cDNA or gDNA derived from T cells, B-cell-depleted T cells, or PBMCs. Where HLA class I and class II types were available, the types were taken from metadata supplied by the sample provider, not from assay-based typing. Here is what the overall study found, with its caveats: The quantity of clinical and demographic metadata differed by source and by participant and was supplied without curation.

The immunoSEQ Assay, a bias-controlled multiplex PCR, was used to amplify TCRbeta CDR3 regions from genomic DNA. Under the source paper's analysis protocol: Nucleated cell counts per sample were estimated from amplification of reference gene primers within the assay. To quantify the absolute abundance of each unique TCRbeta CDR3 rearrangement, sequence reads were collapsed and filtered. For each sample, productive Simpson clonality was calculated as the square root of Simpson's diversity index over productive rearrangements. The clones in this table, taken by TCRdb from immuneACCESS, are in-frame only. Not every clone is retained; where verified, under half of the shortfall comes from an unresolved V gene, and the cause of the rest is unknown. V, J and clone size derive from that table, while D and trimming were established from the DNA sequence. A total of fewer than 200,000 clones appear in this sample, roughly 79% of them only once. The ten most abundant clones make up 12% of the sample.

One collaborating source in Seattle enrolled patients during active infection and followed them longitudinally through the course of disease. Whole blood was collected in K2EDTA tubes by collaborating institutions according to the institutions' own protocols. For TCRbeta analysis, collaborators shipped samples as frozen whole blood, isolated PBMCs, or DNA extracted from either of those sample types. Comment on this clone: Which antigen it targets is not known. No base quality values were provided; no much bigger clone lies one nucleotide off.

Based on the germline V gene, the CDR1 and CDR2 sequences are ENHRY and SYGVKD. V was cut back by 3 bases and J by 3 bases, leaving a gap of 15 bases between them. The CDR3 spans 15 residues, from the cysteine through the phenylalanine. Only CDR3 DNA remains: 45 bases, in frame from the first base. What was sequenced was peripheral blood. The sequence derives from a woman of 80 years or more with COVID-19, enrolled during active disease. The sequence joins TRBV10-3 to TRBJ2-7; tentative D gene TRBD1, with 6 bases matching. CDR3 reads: CAISDTVSQGYEQYF. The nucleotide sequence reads TGTGCCATCAGTGACACCGTCTCACAGGGCTACGAGCAGTACTTC.